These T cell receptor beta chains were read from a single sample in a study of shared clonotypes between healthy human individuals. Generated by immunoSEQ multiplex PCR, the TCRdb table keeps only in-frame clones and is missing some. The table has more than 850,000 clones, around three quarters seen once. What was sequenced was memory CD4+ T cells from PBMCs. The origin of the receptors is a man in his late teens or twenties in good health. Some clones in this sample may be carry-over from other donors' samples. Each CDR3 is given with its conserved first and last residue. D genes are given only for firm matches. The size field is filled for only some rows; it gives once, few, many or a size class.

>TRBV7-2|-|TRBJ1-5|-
TGTGCCAGCAGCTCAAAAACAGGGATCGGGCCCCAGCATTTT
CASSSKTGIGPQHF
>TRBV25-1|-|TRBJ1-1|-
TGTGCCAGCAGTGGTGATGATTCAGGGGAGGCGACTGAAGCTTTCTTT
CASSGDDSGEATEAFF
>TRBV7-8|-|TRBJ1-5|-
TGTGCCAGCAGCTTAGATGGCAGGGTGGGTAGCAATCAGCCCCAGCATTTT
CASSLDGRVGSNQPQHF
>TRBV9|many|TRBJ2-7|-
TGTGCCAGCAGCCCCACCCCGGGATACGAGCAGTACTTC
CASSPTPGYEQYF
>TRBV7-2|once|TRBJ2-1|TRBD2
TGTGCCAGCAGCTCTAGACTAGCGGGTCCTAGTTCCTACAATGAGCAGTTCTTC
CASSSRLAGPSSYNEQFF
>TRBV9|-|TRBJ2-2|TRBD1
TGTGCCAGCAGCGTCCGGGACAGGGACACCGGGGAGCTGTTTTTT
CASSVRDRDTGELFF
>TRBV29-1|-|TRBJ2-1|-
TGCAGCGCCTGGAGCTCCTACAATGAGCAGTTCTTC
CSAWSSYNEQFF
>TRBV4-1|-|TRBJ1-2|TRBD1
TGCGCCAGCAGCCAAGAATCCCTCCGAGGACAGGGGGAGGACTATGGCTACACCTTC
CASSQESLRGQGEDYGYTF
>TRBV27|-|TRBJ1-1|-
TGTGCCAGCAGTTTAAGGGGAGGTGGGTTGGCCACTGAAGCTTTCTTT
CASSLRGGGLATEAFF
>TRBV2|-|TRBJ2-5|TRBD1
TGTGCCAGTACAGGGGGCCTCCAAGAGACCCAGTACTTC
CASTGGLQETQYF
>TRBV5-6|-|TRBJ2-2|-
TGTGCCAGCAGCTTATGGGACGGCTCAAACACCGGGGAGCTGTTTTTT
CASSLWDGSNTGELFF